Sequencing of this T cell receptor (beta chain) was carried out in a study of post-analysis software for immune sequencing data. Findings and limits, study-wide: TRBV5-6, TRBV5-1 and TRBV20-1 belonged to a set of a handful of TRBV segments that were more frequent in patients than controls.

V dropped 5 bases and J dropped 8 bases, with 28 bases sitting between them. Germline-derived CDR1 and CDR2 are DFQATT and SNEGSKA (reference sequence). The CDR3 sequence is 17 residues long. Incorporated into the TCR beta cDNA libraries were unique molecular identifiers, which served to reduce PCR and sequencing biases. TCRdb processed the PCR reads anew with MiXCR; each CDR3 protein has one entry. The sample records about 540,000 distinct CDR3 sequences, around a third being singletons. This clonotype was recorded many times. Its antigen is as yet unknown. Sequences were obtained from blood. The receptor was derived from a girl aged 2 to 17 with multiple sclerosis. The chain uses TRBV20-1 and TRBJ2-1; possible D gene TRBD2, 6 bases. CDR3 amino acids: CSAPPPSAGLIDDEQFF. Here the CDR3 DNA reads TGCAGTGCTCCCCCTCCGTCGGCGGGGCTGATTGACGATGAGCAGTTCTTC.